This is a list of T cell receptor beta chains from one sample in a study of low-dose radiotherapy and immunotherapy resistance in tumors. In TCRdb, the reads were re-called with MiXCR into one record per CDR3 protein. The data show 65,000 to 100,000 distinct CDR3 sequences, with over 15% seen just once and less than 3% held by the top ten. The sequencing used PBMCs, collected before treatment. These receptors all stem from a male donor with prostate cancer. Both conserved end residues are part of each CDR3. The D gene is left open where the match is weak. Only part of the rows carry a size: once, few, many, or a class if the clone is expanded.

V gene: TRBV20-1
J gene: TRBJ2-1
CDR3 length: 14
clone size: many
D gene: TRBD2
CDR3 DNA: TGCAGTGCTACTAGCGGGGAATCCTACAATGAGCAGTTCTTC
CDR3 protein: CSATSGESYNEQFF

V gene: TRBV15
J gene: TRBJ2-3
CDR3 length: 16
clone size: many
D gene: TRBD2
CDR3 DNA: TGTGCCACCAGTTTCACAAGCGGGGGGGCTGGAGATACGCAGTATTTT
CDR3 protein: CATSFTSGGAGDTQYF

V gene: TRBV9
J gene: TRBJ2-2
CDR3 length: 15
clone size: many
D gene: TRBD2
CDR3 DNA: TGTGCCAGCAGCATAACTAGCGGGGGGGCCCGGGAGCTGTTTTTT
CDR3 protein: CASSITSGGARELFF

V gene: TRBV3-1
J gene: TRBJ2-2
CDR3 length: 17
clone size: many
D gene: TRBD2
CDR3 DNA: TGTGCCAGCAGCCAACCCCGGACTAGCGGGGGGGCCGGGGAGCTGTTTTTT
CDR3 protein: CASSQPRTSGGAGELFF

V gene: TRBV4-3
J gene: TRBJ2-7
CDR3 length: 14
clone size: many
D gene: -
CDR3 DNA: TGCGCCAGCAGCCAATGGGGCAGGGTCGCCGAGCAGTACTTC
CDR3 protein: CASSQWGRVAEQYF

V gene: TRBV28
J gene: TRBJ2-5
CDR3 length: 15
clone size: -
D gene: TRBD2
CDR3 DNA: TGTGCCAGCGGGCCATTTGGGACTAACCAAGAGACCCAGTACTTC
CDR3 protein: CASGPFGTNQETQYF

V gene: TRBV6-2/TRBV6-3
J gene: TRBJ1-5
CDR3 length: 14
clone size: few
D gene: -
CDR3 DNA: TGTGCCAGCAGCGCGGATTCGCGGAATCAGCCCCAGCATTTT
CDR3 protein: CASSADSRNQPQHF

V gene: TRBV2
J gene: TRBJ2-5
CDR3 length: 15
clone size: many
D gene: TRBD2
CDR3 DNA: TGTGCCAGCAGTGGACTAGCGGGGGTCCAAGAGACCCAGTACTTC
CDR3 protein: CASSGLAGVQETQYF

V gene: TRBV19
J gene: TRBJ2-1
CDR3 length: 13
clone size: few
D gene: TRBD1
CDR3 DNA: TGTGCCACCCGGACAGGGCCCTACAATGAGCAGTTCTTC
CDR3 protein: CATRTGPYNEQFF

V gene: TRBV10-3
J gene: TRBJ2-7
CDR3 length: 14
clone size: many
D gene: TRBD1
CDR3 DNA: TGTGCCATCAGTTCGGGGACAGGGGCGTACGAGCAGTACTTC
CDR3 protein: CAISSGTGAYEQYF

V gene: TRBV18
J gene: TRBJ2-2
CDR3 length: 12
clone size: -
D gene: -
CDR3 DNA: TGTGCCAGCTCAGGGGTGACCGGGGAGCTGTTTTTT
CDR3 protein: CASSGVTGELFF

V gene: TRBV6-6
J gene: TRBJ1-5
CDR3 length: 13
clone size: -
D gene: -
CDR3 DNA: TGTGCCAGCAGTTACAGGGAAAATCAGCCCCAGCATTTT
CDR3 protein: CASSYRENQPQHF

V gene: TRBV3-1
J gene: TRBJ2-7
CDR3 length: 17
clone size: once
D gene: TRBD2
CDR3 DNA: TGTGCCAGCAGCCAAGCCCGGTGGGGACTAGTCAAAAACGAGCAGTACTTC
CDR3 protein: CASSQARWGLVKNEQYF

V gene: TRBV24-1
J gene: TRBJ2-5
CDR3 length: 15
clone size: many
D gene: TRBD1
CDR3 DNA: TGTGCCACCAGTTTCTCTGACAGGGAAGGAGAGACCCAGTACTTC
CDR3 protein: CATSFSDREGETQYF

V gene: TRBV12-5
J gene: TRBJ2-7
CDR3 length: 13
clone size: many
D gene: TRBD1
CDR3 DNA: TGTGCTAGTGGTTTAGGGACAGACTACGAGCAGTACTTC
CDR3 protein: CASGLGTDYEQYF

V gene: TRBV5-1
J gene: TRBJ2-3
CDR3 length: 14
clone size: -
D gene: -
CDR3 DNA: TGCGCCAGCAGCTTGAGGACAGCCACAGATACGCAGTATTTT
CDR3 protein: CASSLRTATDTQYF

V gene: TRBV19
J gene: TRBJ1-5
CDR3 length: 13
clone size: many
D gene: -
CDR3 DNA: TGTGCCAGTAAGGTAGGGTCTGGTCAGCCCCAGCATTTT
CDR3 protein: CASKVGSGQPQHF

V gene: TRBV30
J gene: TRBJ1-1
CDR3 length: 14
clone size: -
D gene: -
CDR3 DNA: TGTGCCTCGGGTAAGGACAGTGCATACACTGAAGCTTTCTTT
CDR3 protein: CASGKDSAYTEAFF

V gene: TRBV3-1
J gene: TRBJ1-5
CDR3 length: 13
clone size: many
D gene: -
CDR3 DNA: TGTGCCAGCAGCCCACAACGAGGTCAGCCCCAGCATTTT
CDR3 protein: CASSPQRGQPQHF

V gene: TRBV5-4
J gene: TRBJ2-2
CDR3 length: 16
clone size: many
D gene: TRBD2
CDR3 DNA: TGTGCCAGCAGCATCCTAGCGGGGGCTAACACCGGGGAGCTGTTTTTT
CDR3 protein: CASSILAGANTGELFF

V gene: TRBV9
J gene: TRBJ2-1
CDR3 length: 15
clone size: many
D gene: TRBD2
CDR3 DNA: TGTGCCAGCAGCGTAGTTAGCGGGGGGGACAATGAGCAGTTCTTC
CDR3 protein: CASSVVSGGDNEQFF

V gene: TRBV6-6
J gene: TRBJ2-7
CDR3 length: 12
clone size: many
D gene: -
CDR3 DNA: TGTGCCAGCAGGGACAGTCGTTACGAGCAGTACTTC
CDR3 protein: CASRDSRYEQYF

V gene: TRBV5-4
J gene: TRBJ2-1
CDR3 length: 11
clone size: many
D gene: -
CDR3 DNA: TGTGCCAGCGGCGGACGGAATGAGCAGTTCTTC
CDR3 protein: CASGGRNEQFF

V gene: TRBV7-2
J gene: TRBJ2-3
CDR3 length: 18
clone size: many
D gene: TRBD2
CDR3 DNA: TGTGCCAGCAGCTTAGGGGGAAGAACTAGCGGGGGAGCTCGGGGGCAGTATTTT
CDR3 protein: CASSLGGRTSGGARGQYF